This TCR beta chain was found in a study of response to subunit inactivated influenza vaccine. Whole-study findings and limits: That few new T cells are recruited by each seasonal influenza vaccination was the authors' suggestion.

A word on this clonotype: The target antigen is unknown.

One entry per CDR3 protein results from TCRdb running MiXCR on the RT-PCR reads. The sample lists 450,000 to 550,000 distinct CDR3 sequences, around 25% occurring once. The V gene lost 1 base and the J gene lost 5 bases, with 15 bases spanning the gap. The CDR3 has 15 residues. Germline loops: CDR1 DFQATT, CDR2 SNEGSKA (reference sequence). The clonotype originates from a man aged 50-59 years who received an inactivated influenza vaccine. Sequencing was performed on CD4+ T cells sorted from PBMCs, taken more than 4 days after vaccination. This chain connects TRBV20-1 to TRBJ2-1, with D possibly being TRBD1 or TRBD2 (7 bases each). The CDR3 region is CSARAAGQRHNEQFF. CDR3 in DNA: TGCAGTGCTAGAGCAGCGGGACAGAGACACAATGAGCAGTTCTTC.